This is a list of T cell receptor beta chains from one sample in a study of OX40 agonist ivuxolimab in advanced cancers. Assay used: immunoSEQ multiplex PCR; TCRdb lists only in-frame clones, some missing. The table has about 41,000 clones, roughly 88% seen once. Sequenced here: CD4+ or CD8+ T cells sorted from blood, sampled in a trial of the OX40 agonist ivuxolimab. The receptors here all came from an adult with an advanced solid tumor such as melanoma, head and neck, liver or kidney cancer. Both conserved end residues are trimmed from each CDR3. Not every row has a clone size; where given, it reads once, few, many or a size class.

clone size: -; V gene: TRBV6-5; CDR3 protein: ASSMSPGDNQPQH
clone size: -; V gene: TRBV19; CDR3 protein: ASSIGGTGVDTQY
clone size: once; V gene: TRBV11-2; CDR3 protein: ASSLAGRRYEQY
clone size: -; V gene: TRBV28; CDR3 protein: ASSLGTEETQY
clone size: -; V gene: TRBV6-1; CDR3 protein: ASSGLADSYNEQF
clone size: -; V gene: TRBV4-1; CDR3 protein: ASSYYSSPGSGNTIY
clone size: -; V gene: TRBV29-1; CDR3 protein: SVELWTVGVNEQF
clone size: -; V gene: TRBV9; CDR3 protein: ASSDPAGLVNTEAF
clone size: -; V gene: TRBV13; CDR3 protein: ASSFWGSYEQY
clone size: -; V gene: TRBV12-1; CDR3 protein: ASSFAFPSGRGPDNEQF
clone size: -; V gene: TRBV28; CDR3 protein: ASSKLAGGFIEQY
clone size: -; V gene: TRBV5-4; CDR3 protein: ASSSAWLAGTNEQF
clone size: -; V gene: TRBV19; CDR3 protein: ASSMSGYGTASYEQY
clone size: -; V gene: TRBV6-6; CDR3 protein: ASSYPTDTQY
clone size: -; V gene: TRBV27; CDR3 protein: ASSYGAYNEQF
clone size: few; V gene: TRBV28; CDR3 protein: ASSFSARDGGYEQY
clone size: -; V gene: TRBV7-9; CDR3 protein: ASSLLGYT
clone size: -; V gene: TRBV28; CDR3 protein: ASSFRGTPEAF
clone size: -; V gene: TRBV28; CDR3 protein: ASSFTPDRNTEAF
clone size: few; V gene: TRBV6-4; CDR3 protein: ASREGAGAGNEQF
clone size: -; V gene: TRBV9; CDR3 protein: ASSVEGRTPDEQY
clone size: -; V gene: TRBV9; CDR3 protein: ASRMSGAGSEAF
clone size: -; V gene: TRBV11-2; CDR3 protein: ASSPGPDYGYT
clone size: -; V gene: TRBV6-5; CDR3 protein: ASSYERGYYEQY
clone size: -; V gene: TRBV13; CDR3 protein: ASSVSGGYNEQF
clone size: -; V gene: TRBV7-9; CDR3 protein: AGQEDGYEQY
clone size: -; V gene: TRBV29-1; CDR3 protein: SVEGLAGAYEQY